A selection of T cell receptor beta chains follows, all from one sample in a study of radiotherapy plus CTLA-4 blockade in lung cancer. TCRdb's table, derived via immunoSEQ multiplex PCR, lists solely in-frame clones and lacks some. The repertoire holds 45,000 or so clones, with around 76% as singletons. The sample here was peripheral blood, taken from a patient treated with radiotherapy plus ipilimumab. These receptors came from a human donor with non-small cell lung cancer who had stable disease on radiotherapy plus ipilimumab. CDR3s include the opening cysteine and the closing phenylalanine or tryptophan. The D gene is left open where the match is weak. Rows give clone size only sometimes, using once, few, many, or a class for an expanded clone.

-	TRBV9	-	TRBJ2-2	CASSVFTGELFF	TGTGCCAGCAGCGTTTTCACCGGGGAGCTGTTTTTT
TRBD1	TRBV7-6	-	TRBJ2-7	CASSPAGTGGNEQYF	TGTGCCAGCAGCCCGGCCGGGACAGGGGGAAACGAGCAGTACTTC
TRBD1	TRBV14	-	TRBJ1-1	CASSQALGQGAAEAFF	TGTGCCAGCAGCCAAGCCCTGGGACAGGGGGCCGCTGAAGCTTTCTTT
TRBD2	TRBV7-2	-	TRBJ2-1	CASSLAPNLAGGGNEQFF	TGTGCCAGCAGCTTAGCCCCCAACCTAGCGGGGGGGGGCAATGAGCAGTTCTTC
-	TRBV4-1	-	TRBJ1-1	CASSQVRGRGTEAFF	TGCGCCAGCAGCCAAGTTCGGGGGCGAGGGACTGAAGCTTTCTTT
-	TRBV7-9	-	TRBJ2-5	CATMISETQYF	TGTGCCACCATGATATCTGAGACCCAGTACTTC
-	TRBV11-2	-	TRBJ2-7	CASSSVRYEQYF	TGTGCCAGCAGCTCTGTGCGGTACGAGCAGTACTTC
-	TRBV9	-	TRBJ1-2	CASSVALGIGYGYTF	TGTGCCAGCAGCGTAGCTTTGGGGATTGGGTATGGCTACACCTTC
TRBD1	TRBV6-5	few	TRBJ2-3	CASRSRGQVADTQYF	TGTGCCAGCAGGTCAAGGGGGCAGGTGGCAGATACGCAGTATTTT
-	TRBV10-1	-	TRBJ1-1	CASSRQRDTEAFF	TGCGCCAGCAGTAGACAGCGGGACACTGAAGCTTTCTTT
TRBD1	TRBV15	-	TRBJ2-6	CATSRADRGSGANVLTF	TGTGCCACCAGCAGAGCGGACAGGGGCTCTGGGGCCAACGTCCTGACTTTC
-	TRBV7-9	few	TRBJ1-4	CASSLEGVPEKLFF	TGTGCCAGCAGCTTAGAAGGAGTCCCTGAAAAACTGTTTTTT
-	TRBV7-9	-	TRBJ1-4	CASSLRTDILEKLFF	TGTGCCAGCAGCTTAAGGACAGACATACTTGAAAAACTGTTTTTT
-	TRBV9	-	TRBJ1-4	CASGISGQINEKLFF	TGTGCCAGCGGCATATCAGGACAGATTAATGAAAAACTGTTTTTT
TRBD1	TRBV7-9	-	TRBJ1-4	CASSLADRENEKLFF	TGTGCCAGCAGCTTAGCGGACAGGGAAAATGAAAAACTGTTTTTT
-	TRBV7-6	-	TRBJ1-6	CASSPLTYPSSYNSPLHF	TGTGCCAGCAGCCCTCTGACTTACCCGAGCTCCTATAATTCACCCCTCCACTTT
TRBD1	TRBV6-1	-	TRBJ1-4	CASSLTGMNEKLFF	TGTGCCAGCAGTTTGACAGGGATGAATGAAAAACTGTTTTTT
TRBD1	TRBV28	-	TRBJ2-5	CASTQGQGRRETQYF	TGTGCCAGCACCCAGGGACAGGGTCGTAGAGAGACCCAGTACTTC
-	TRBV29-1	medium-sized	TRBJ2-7	CSVVRDYEQYF	TGCAGCGTTGTAAGGGATTACGAGCAGTACTTC
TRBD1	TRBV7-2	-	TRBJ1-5	CASSLVEGANQPQHF	TGTGCCAGCAGCTTAGTAGAGGGGGCTAATCAGCCCCAGCATTTT
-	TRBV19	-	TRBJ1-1	CASSLFVTQNTEAFF	TGTGCCAGTAGTCTATTTGTTACCCAGAACACTGAAGCTTTCTTT
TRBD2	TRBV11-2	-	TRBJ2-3	CASSSSGGLDTQYF	TGTGCCAGCAGCTCGTCGGGGGGGCTGGATACGCAGTATTTT
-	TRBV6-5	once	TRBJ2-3	CASSYGGHFDTQYF	TGTGCCAGCAGTTACGGGGGACATTTTGATACGCAGTATTTT
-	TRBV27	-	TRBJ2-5	CASSLGLAVGTQYF	TGTGCCAGCAGTTTGGGGCTAGCTGTGGGGACCCAGTACTTC
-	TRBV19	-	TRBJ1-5	CASSPGVRQPQHF	TGTGCCAGTAGTCCCGGGGTTCGTCAGCCCCAGCATTTT
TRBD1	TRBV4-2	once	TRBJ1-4	CASSQGPSQGWVEKLFF	TGTGCCAGCAGCCAAGGTCCTTCACAGGGGTGGGTTGAAAAACTGTTTTTT